Listed below are T cell receptor beta chains from one sample, sequenced in a study of CD8 T cells in Susac syndrome. TCRdb reanalysed the immunoSEQ multiplex PCR reads using MiXCR and keeps one entry per CDR3 protein. The repertoire holds about 150,000 distinct CDR3 sequences, with less than 97% as singletons. What was sequenced was CD8+ T cells from PBMCs. These receptors all stem from a human donor with multiple sclerosis. Both conserved end residues are part of each CDR3. A D gene is named only where the DNA matches it firmly. The size of a clone is reported for some rows only, either as once, few or many, or as a class for expanded clones.

j_call	clone_size	d_call	v_call	cdr3_nt	cdr3_aa
TRBJ1-2	.	TRBD1	TRBV15	TGTGCCACCAGCAGAATTGGACAGGCTAACTATGGCTACACCTTC	CATSRIGQANYGYTF
TRBJ2-3	.	.	TRBV3-1	TGTGCCAGCAGCCAAGAAGTGAGGGTGGATACGCAGTATTTT	CASSQEVRVDTQYF
TRBJ2-3	.	.	TRBV27	TGTGCCAGCAGTCTCACGATGGATACGCAGTATTTT	CASSLTMDTQYF
TRBJ1-1	.	.	TRBV7-9	TGTGCCAGCACCCTAGGGGGGGTTGCCGACACTGAAGCTTTCTTT	CASTLGGVADTEAFF
TRBJ2-4	.	.	TRBV6-1	TGTGCCAGCAGTGCTGTGGATCCCTCTCTAGCCAAAAACATTCAGTACTTC	CASSAVDPSLAKNIQYF
TRBJ1-2	.	TRBD1	TRBV29-1	TGCAGCGTTGGGCCGGGACAGGGGTATGGCTACACCTTC	CSVGPGQGYGYTF
TRBJ1-6	.	.	TRBV5-1	TGCGCCAGCAGCTTGGCCTGGGGGAAAGGTAATTCACCCCTCCACTTT	CASSLAWGKGNSPLHF
TRBJ2-5	.	.	TRBV20-1	TGCAGTGCTAGTGGCGGACAGCAAGAGACCCAGTACTTC	CSASGGQQETQYF
TRBJ2-2	.	.	TRBV4-2	TGTGCCAGCAGCCCGCAAGTGGGCAGGGAGAACACCGGGGAGCTGTTTTTT	CASSPQVGRENTGELFF
TRBJ1-1	.	.	TRBV20-1	TGCAGTGCTAGAGATTGGGGACAAACTGAAGCTTTCTTT	CSARDWGQTEAFF
TRBJ2-1	.	.	TRBV6-4	TGTGCCAGCAGTGACTATGGAGGGGTAAGATCAAATGAGCAGTTCTTC	CASSDYGGVRSNEQFF
TRBJ1-2	.	TRBD1	TRBV2	TGTGCCAGCGGTACCGGGACAGACTATGGCTACACCTTC	CASGTGTDYGYTF
TRBJ2-7	once	TRBD1	TRBV13	TGTGCCAGCAGCCTACGGGACAGGGAATACGAGCAGTACTTC	CASSLRDREYEQYF
TRBJ1-2	.	.	TRBV29-1	TGCAGCGCAGAAGCGACGGAGAACTATGGCTACACCTTC	CSAEATENYGYTF
TRBJ2-7	.	.	TRBV14	TGTGCCAGCAGCCAACACTCGCTAGGGTGGTACTTC	CASSQHSLGWYF
TRBJ2-3	.	.	TRBV7-8	TGTGCCAGCAGCTTAGAGCAGGGAACAGATACGCAGTATTTT	CASSLEQGTDTQYF
TRBJ1-6	once	.	TRBV12-3/TRBV12-4	TGTGCCAGCCATATCCCCGGGATTTCCCTCCACTTT	CASHIPGISLHF
TRBJ2-3	.	TRBD1	TRBV29-1	TGCAGCGTCGATCTTGCTGAACCATCCCGGGACAGGACTAGCACAGATACGCAGTATTTT	CSVDLAEPSRDRTSTDTQYF
TRBJ1-1	.	TRBD1	TRBV7-2	TGTGCCAGCAGCTTAATCCCCCGCCGGGGACAGTTGAACACTGAAGCTTTCTTT	CASSLIPRRGQLNTEAFF
TRBJ1-2	.	.	TRBV27	TGTGCCAGCAGTTCCCGCGTCCACAGTATTGGTGGCTACACCTTC	CASSSRVHSIGGYTF
TRBJ1-1	.	TRBD1	TRBV27	TGTGCCAGCAGTTTGATCAAGACAGGGACTGAAGCTTTCTTT	CASSLIKTGTEAFF
TRBJ2-1	.	.	TRBV20-1	TGCAGTGCTAGAGCAATAGGGTACAATGAGCAGTTCTTC	CSARAIGYNEQFF
TRBJ2-3	.	.	TRBV2	TGTGCCAGCATAGGAACTTCCCGCCGAGATACGCAGTATTTT	CASIGTSRRDTQYF
TRBJ1-5	.	.	TRBV28	TGTGCCAGCAGTTTGTTTCACCGAAATAGCAATCAGCCCCAGCATTTT	CASSLFHRNSNQPQHF
TRBJ1-1	few	.	TRBV12-3/TRBV12-4	TGTGCCAGCAGCTCTGGGACGGGAAACACTGAAGCTTTCTTT	CASSSGTGNTEAFF
TRBJ2-2	.	.	TRBV30	TGTGCCTGGAGTGTCGGCCCAGGGGCCACCGGGGAGCTGTTTTTT	CAWSVGPGATGELFF